This is a list of T cell receptor beta chains from one sample in a study of technical replicates of blood from a few donors. The method was immunoSEQ multiplex PCR; TCRdb's version includes in-frame clones alone and lacks a portion of them. The repertoire holds tens of thousands of clones, with 80% to 95% as singletons. The sample comprised T cells isolated from PBMCs. Receptor source: a human donor in good health. The CDR3 runs from the conserved cysteine through the conserved F or W. Each record gives: J gene, V gene, CDR3 protein.

TRBJ1-1,TRBV6-1,CASRSRVNTEAFF
TRBJ2-1,TRBV5-4,CASSLTGTNEQFF
TRBJ1-1,TRBV4-1,CASSQAVQLNTEAFF
TRBJ2-3,TRBV7-8,CASSLALSGKDTQYF
TRBJ2-3,TRBV5-6,CASSFTGTYTDTQYF
TRBJ2-7,TRBV6-5,CASSLSGRRYEQYF
TRBJ2-7,TRBV29-1,CSVETGVGPLGYEQYF
TRBJ2-7,TRBV19,CASSIEGFQTYEQYF
TRBJ2-1,TRBV27,CASSPDWHNEQFF
TRBJ2-1,TRBV7-3,CASSWQENEQFF
TRBJ2-1,TRBV1,CTSSRGLAGVIEQFF
TRBJ1-3,TRBV2,CASRLQGGTGNTIYF
TRBJ1-5,TRBV5-6,CASSYDRGSQPQHF
TRBJ1-5,TRBV5-6,CASSLKDRGVQPQHF
TRBJ1-1,TRBV2,CASSGDRESTEAFF
TRBJ1-1,TRBV2,CASSRNRDTEAFF
TRBJ1-4,TRBV19,CASSQGRTDEKLFF
TRBJ2-1,TRBV2,CASRRKRPYNEQFF
TRBJ1-1,TRBV2,CASTDSTEAFF
TRBJ2-5,TRBV9,CASSPSGGGETQYF
TRBJ1-2,TRBV18,CASSLDGQGQLYGYTF
TRBJ2-7,TRBV4-1,CASSQIQDSYEQYF
TRBJ2-5,TRBV6-1,CASSPSNTGLETQYF
TRBJ1-2,TRBV29-1,CSVGTGTGVGYGYTF
TRBJ2-7,TRBV5-1,CASSPRTGTGREQYF
TRBJ2-1,TRBV27,CASRDRIAGIGEQFF
TRBJ2-1,TRBV11-3,CASSLRQGAGNEQFF
TRBJ1-3,TRBV28,CASSFHQGSNTIYF
TRBJ2-3,TRBV7-2,CASSVSGLKETQYF
TRBJ1-1,TRBV5-1,CASSYGQNTEAFF
TRBJ1-1,TRBV9,CASSVEEGTDVNTEAFF
TRBJ1-1,TRBV29-1,CSVEGGQGITEAFF
TRBJ1-3,TRBV7-9,CASSPVAQGLGNTIYF
TRBJ1-5,TRBV10-2,CASSDYSQPQHF
TRBJ2-5,TRBV11-2,CASSLDQSGTGEVHIETQYF
TRBJ2-1,TRBV9,CASSVGGRSQFF
TRBJ2-7,TRBV5-4,CASSPGTAYEQYF
TRBJ2-1,TRBV27,CASSLWRATYNEQFF
TRBJ2-7,TRBV10-3,CAINGQGIYEQYF
TRBJ1-5,TRBV7-2,CASSRGGQYSNQPQHF
TRBJ1-1,TRBV25-1,CASSQGPEAFF
TRBJ2-3,TRBV7-9,CASSAPGGSTDTQYF
TRBJ1-4,TRBV6-5,CASREGRERGKLFF
TRBJ1-2,TRBV5-1,CASSPQPGQYGYTF
TRBJ1-1,TRBV5-1,CASSSSGGGNTEAFF
TRBJ1-5,TRBV4-2,CASSQDQGLSNQPQHF
TRBJ2-7,TRBV10-1,CASSESGGVYEQYF
TRBJ1-1,TRBV4-1,CASRYRDRAEAFF
TRBJ1-2,TRBV7-9,CASSLVAVNYGYTF
TRBJ2-5,TRBV7-9,CASSGRGGEETQYF
TRBJ1-2,TRBV9,CASSVGDRVYGYTF
TRBJ1-2,TRBV30,CAWMAKANYGYTF
TRBJ2-7,TRBV9,CASSVGGGTYEQYF
TRBJ1-3,TRBV5-4,CASSLDRGSGNTIYF
TRBJ2-7,TRBV7-8,CASSPTSGKPYEQYF
TRBJ2-1,TRBV27,CASSFSGIHTEQFF
TRBJ1-2,TRBV28,CATAIRDRAPGYTF